The 8 T cell receptor beta chains presented below share a single source sample, sequenced in a study of T cell responses to AZD1222 COVID-19 vaccine (dated by TCRdb to 2020 to 2022). The sample's time point label is to be understood as: about 28 days (+/-7) after the second vaccine dose. Libraries were constructed by the immunoSEQ multiplex PCR assay. Imported from immuneACCESS, the table was reduced by TCRdb to in-frame sequences with V and J called. These copies leave out some clones; in studies compared against another copy, an unresolved V gene accounts for under half, and the cause of the remainder is not known. This sample gives roughly 150,000 clones in total; under 95% of them show up just once. Under 1.2% of the sample is taken by the ten largest. Sequencing was performed on peripheral blood, taken 28 days after the second AZD1222 dose. All receptors derive from an adult who received the AZD1222 COVID-19 vaccine.

This clone was seen a single time. At one boundary the junction diverges from the germline segment, which might be a read error. V and J are TRBV12-5 and TRBJ1-2, with TRBD1 matching over 7 bases. Germline V lookup: CDR1 LGHNT, CDR2 FRNRAP. The length of the CDR3 is 11 residues. CDR3: CASGLPDRDSF. The DNA of the CDR3 is TGTGCTAGTGGTTTGCCGGACCGGGACAGCTTC.

The chain joins TRBV7-2 to TRBJ1-1; no reliable D call. CDR3 length equals 18 residues. Trimming took off 1 base at V and 1 base at J, with 19 bases between the two ends. The germline gives CDR1 SGHTA, CDR2 FQGNSA. The CDR3 DNA is TGTGCCAGCAGCTTAGGTTACCGGCAGGTTAAATGGAACACTGAAGCTTTCTTT. Protein: CASSLGYRQVKWNTEAFF.

The CDR3 DNA sequence: TGTGCCAGCAGCTCAGGATCAAACCCTGAAGCTTTCTTT. It translates to CASSSGSNPEAFF. This chain uses TRBV7-8 with TRBJ1-1; no clear D. Trimming left V 4 bases short and J 6 bases short, with 12 bases between. The CDR3 contains 13 residues. The germline gives CDR1 SGHVS, CDR2 FQNEAQ.

This sequence joins TRBV27 and TRBJ1-1; D might be TRBD1 (5 bases). Germline CDR1 and CDR2: MNHEY and SMNVEV (reference sequence). Trimming cost V 6 bases and J 4 bases, with 12 bases left between them. This CDR3 spans 13 amino acids. CDR3 sequence reads: CASRHAGSTEAFF. The CDR3 bases are TGTGCCAGCAGGCACGCAGGGAGCACTGAAGCTTTCTTT.

V usage is TRBV3-1 (or the pseudogene TRBV3-2) and J usage is TRBJ1-5; D is uncertain. The CDR3 loop spans 15 amino acids. Germline V CDR1 and CDR2: LGHDT, YNNKEL (reference sequence). V lost 0 bases and J lost 1, with 7 bases in between. The CDR3 region is CASSQDSGSNQPQHF. CDR3 DNA: TGTGCCAGCAGCCAAGATTCGGGGAGCAATCAGCCCCAGCATTTT.

This chain joins TRBV7-9 and TRBJ1-1; TRBD1 might be the D (6 bases). The V end lost 4 bases, the J end lost 1 base, and 13 bases lay between the germline ends. CDR3 size: 15 residues. CDR1 is SEHNR and CDR2 is FQNEAQ in the germline V gene (reference sequence). The CDR3 protein is CASSSPRTANTEAFF. The CDR3, as DNA: TGTGCCAGCAGCTCCCCCCGGACAGCGAACACTGAAGCTTTCTTT.

The genes are TRBV9 and TRBJ2-3; D may be TRBD2 (6 bases). V lost 4 bases to trimming and J lost 2 bases, with 11 bases between them. Germline assignment: CDR1 SGDLS and CDR2 YYNGEE. CDR3 size: 14 residues. CDR3 sequence: CASSLGTYTDTQYF. The CDR3 DNA follows: TGTGCCAGCAGCCTCGGGACTTACACAGATACGCAGTATTTT.

The rearrangement joins TRBV30 to TRBJ2-6, with D possibly called TRBD1 or TRBD2 (5 bases each). Between the trimmed V and J ends, which lost 0 bases and 0 bases, there was a span of 12 bases. Germline V gene data show CDR1 as GTSNPN and CDR2 as SVGIG (reference sequence). The CDR3 consists of 17 residues. The CDR3 coding sequence is TGTGCCTGGAGTGTAATTGTAGGGACCTCTGGGGCCAACGTCCTGACTTTC. This translates into CAWSVIVGTSGANVLTF.